This T cell receptor beta chain appears in the sequencing data of a study of sequential checkpoint blockade in melanoma. General observations from the study: Rising tumor T-cell fraction and clonality meant about 30 times likelier benefit.

The CDR3 is 15 residues long. The germline V and J ends were trimmed by 6 bases and 1 base, with 15 bases remaining between them. CDR1 is MNHGY and CDR2 is SAAAGT in the germline V gene. The treatment here: randomized to nivolumab then ipilimumab (arm A) or the reverse (arm B). With respect to this clone: Its antigen remains unidentified.

The data were produced by immunoSEQ multiplex PCR, yet TCRdb's version contains in-frame clones alone and is incomplete. The data show more than 30,000 clones, with 30% to 35% seen just once and about 1.6% held by the top ten. The J gene is TRBJ1-1, the V gene TRBV6-8, with a possible D match to TRBD1 (6 bases). Here the sequenced sample was tumor tissue (inferred from file names), taken from a patient given nivolumab and ipilimumab in sequence. This clonotype was sampled from a human donor with melanoma. Here the CDR3 DNA reads TGTGCCAGCAGGAGTACAGGGATGGGGAACACTGAAGCTTTCTTT. Amino acid sequence: CASRSTGMGNTEAFF.